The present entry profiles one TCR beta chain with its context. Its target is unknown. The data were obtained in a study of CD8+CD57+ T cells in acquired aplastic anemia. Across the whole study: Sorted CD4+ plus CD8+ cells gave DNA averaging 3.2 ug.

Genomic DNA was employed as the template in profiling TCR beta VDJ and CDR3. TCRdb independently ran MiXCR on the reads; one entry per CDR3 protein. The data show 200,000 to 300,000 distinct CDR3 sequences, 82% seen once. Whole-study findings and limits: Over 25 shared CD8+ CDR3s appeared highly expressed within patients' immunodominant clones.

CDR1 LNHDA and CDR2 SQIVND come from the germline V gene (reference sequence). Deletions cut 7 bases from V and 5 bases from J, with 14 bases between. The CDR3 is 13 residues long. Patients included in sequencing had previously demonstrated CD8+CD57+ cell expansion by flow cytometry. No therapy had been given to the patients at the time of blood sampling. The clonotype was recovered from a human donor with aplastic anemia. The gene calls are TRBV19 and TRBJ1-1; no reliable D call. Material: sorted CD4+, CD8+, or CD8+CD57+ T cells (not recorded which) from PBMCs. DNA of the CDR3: TGTGCCAGTATGGGGAGGGAAAAGACTGAAGCTTTCTTT. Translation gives CASMGREKTEAFF.